What follows are 23 T cell receptor beta chains derived from one specimen sequenced in a study of cytomegalovirus exposure and HLA in healthy donors. The PCR employed 60 Vbeta primers together with 13 Jbeta primers. The repertoire was sequenced with immunoSEQ multiplex PCR; TCRdb's copy has only in-frame clones and lacks some. The data contain approximately 190,000 clones, more than 75% of them seen just once; the ten biggest clones take up about 3.5%. The specimen was PBMCs. The origin of the receptors is a man aged 40-50 years in good health and CMV-seropositive.

The V gene is TRBV10-3, the J gene TRBJ1-1; possibly TRBD1 for D (5 bases). CDR1 is ENHRY, CDR2 SYGVKD, per germline. V dropped 6 bases and J dropped 3 bases, with 11 bases sitting between them. CDR3 length equals 13 residues. This CDR3 reads CAIRRQGDTEAFF. CDR3 nucleotides: TGTGCCATCAGGCGGCAGGGTGACACTGAAGCTTTCTTT.

The chain joins TRBV6-5 to TRBJ1-1; D unresolved. The V gene's germline CDR1 is MNHEY and CDR2 SVGAGI. CDR3 length: 16 amino acids. Trimming cost V 0 bases and J 6 bases, with 17 bases left between them. In DNA form, the CDR3 reads TGTGCCAGCAGTTACTCCTTAATCAAGCCGGGTGCTGAAGCTTTCTTT. It codes for CASSYSLIKPGAEAFF.

In its sample, this clone was seen once. V gene TRBV12-1 combines with J gene TRBJ2-2; the tabulated D call, TRBD2, remains unverified against the DNA. TRBV12-1 is described as a pseudogene. This CDR3 contains 18 residues. CDR3 sequence (DNA): TGTGCCAGCACCCCGGAAAGGATAGCGGGAGGGAACACCGGGGAGCTGTTTTTT. It yields the protein CASTPERIAGGNTGELFF.

This clone was recorded only once. The chain uses TRBV5-1 and TRBJ2-3; D possibly corresponds to TRBD1 (6 bases). The germline V gene has CDR1 SGHRS and CDR2 YFSETQ. Trimming pared 1 base from V and 1 base from J, leaving 16 bases between. This CDR3 has 17 amino acids. The CDR3 reads CASSLPRTGLGTDTQYF. DNA for the CDR3: TGCGCCAGCAGCTTGCCGAGAACAGGGTTGGGCACAGATACGCAGTATTTT.

J is TRBJ2-7 and V is TRBV19, with TRBD2 matching over 12 bases. V trimming: 4 bases; J trimming: 4 bases; junction bases outside the gene matches: 2. The CDR3 totals 14 residues. Germline values: CDR1 LNHDA, CDR2 SQIVND (reference sequence). The CDR3 sequence is CASSTSGREYEQYF. CDR3 DNA sequence: TGTGCCAGTAGTACTAGCGGGAGGGAGTACGAGCAGTACTTC.

The chain combines TRBV5-4 with TRBJ1-1; D ambiguous. The V end lost 5 bases, the J end lost 0 bases, and 8 bases lay between the germline ends. This CDR3 contains 13 residues. CDR1 and CDR2 from the germline V gene are SGHNT and YYREEE (reference sequence). The chain's CDR3 is CASRVTLNTEAFF. CDR3 bases: TGTGCCAGCAGAGTGACATTGAACACTGAAGCTTTCTTT.

The chain recombines TRBV4-1 with TRBJ2-3, with 7 bases aligning to TRBD1. The CDR3 length is 15 residues. Germline V gene sequence: CDR1 MGHRA, CDR2 YSYEKL. The V and J ends lost 5 bases and 1 base, in that order; junction bases with no gene match: 6. This CDR3 reads CASSFRTGGTDTQYF. The CDR3 nucleotides are TGCGCCAGCAGCTTCCGGACAGGTGGCACAGATACGCAGTATTTT.

The rearrangement links TRBV19 to TRBJ1-2; D might be TRBD1 (6 bases). Germline lookup yields CDR1 LNHDA and CDR2 SQIVND (reference sequence). V gave up 6 bases and J gave up 0 bases, with 14 bases separating them. CDR3 length: 15 amino acids. CDR3 protein: CASSLAGETNYGYTF. In nucleotides, the CDR3 is TGTGCCAGTAGCCTTGCAGGGGAGACTAACTATGGCTACACCTTC.

This chain joins TRBV29-1 and TRBJ2-6, with 9 nucleotides matching TRBD1. The junction had 6 bases not matched to a gene; V was cut back by 3 bases and J by 3 bases. Germline CDR1 reads SQVTM; CDR2 reads ANQGSEA. The CDR3 runs 16 residues. The CDR3 bases are TGCAGCGTTGATGCCGGGACAGGGCATGGGGCCAACGTCCTGACTTTC. Its translation: CSVDAGTGHGANVLTF.

The rearrangement links TRBV11-2 to TRBJ2-5; 13 bases line up with TRBD2. Germline values: CDR1 SGHAT, CDR2 FQNNGV. This CDR3 has 18 residues. V lost 5 bases, J lost 4 bases, and 13 bases stayed unmatched. In DNA, the CDR3 is TGTGCCAGCAGCACGCGACTCACTAGCGGGAGGGCCAGAGAGACCCAGTACTTC. Protein product: CASSTRLTSGRARETQYF.

The rearrangement links TRBV6-6 to TRBJ2-1; D ambiguous. The CDR3 totals 11 residues. Trimming removed 5 bases at V and 8 bases at J, with 7 bases between. The germline CDR1 and CDR2 sequences are MNHNY and SVGAGI (reference sequence). The CDR3 sequence: CASSLSYEQFF. DNA of the CDR3: TGTGCCAGCAGTCTGTCCTATGAGCAGTTCTTC.

This clone has a handful of counts. The chain recombines TRBV27 with TRBJ2-1; tentative D call: TRBD1 (6 bases). Trimming pared 5 bases from V and 9 bases from J, leaving 11 bases between. CDR1 and CDR2 (germline): MNHEY, SMNVEV (reference sequence). The CDR3 is 12 amino acids. The CDR3 loop reads CASSPTGIEQFF. The CDR3 nucleotides are TGTGCCAGCAGTCCTACAGGGATTGAGCAGTTCTTC.

The chain joins TRBV2 to TRBJ1-4; 8 bases are shared with TRBD1. The CDR3 length is 16 residues. Germline CDR1 is SNHLY and CDR2 is FYNNEI. J gave up 5 bases and V 0 bases, and 5 bases lay outside the gene matches. The CDR3 DNA follows: TGTGCCAGCAGTGAAGCGGCAGGGGGCGGGAATGAAAAACTGTTTTTT. Translation gives CASSEAAGGGNEKLFF.

This clone has only one observation. Here the CDR3 reads CASSYGQGVSYEQYF. CDR3 nucleotide sequence: TGTGCCAGCAGTTACGGGCAGGGTGTTTCCTACGAGCAGTACTTC. The J gene is TRBJ2-7, the V gene TRBV6-5; maybe TRBD1 (5 bases). The germline CDR1 and CDR2 sequences are MNHEY and SVGAGI. The CDR3 spans 15 residues. V was pared by 2 bases and J by 1 base, with 12 bases between.

This clone was detected only a few times. V is TRBV6-1 and J is TRBJ2-7, with 10 bases identical to TRBD1. Germline V lookup: CDR1 MNHNS, CDR2 SASEGT. V was clipped by 7 bases and J by 0 bases; unmatched bases: 6. The CDR3 loop spans 15 amino acids. The CDR3 here is CASTAGDRGSYEQYF. The CDR3 DNA sequence: TGTGCCAGCACCGCAGGGGACAGGGGCTCCTACGAGCAGTACTTC.

The gene calls are TRBV18 and TRBJ2-7; tentatively, D is TRBD2 (5 bases). The CDR3 is 13 residues long. The germline V and J ends were trimmed by 6 bases and 3 bases, with 12 bases remaining between them. Germline values: CDR1 KGHSH, CDR2 LQKENI. The CDR3 is CASSTRGYYEQYF. DNA of the CDR3: TGTGCCAGCTCTACCCGGGGATACTACGAGCAGTACTTC.

V gene TRBV27 combines with J gene TRBJ2-7; TRBD1 matches 8 bases. V gave up 5 bases and J gave up 5 bases; unmatched junction bases: 5. The CDR3 is 13 amino acids. CDR1 MNHEY and CDR2 SMNVEV come from the germline V gene (reference sequence). The CDR3 bases are TGTGCCAGCAGTAGACAGGGGACCCACGAGCAGTACTTC. Its translation is CASSRQGTHEQYF.

This chain connects TRBV5-1 to TRBJ2-2; no definite D call. Germline V gene data show CDR1 as SGHRS and CDR2 as YFSETQ. V gave up 4 bases and J gave up 1 base, with 8 bases separating them. The CDR3 totals 14 residues. The CDR3 sequence: CASSHGLNTGELFF. CDR3 coding DNA: TGCGCCAGCAGCCATGGCCTGAACACCGGGGAGCTGTTTTTT.

CDR3: CASSSPGGNQPQHF. Written as DNA, the CDR3 is TGTGCCAGCAGCTCTCCAGGTGGCAATCAGCCCCAGCATTTT. J is TRBJ1-5 and V is TRBV5-6; D remains ambiguous. The V gene lost 3 bases and the J gene lost 2 bases, with 9 bases spanning the gap. CDR1 and CDR2 (germline): SGHDT, YYEEEE. The CDR3 loop spans 14 amino acids.

The V and J genes are TRBV27 and TRBJ1-2, with 11 nucleotides matching TRBD1. This CDR3 contains 15 residues. Germline-derived CDR1 and CDR2 are MNHEY and SMNVEV (reference sequence). V shed 7 bases, J shed 5 bases, and the junction held 9 bases outside the gene matches. CDR3 nucleotides: TGTGCCAGCACCTCGGGGACAGGGGGACGGTATGGCTACACCTTC. Protein product: CASTSGTGGRYGYTF.

This chain joins TRBV6-4 and TRBJ2-3; 7 bases fit TRBD2. CDR3 length: 15 residues. Germline V gene data show CDR1 as MRHNA and CDR2 as SNTAGT. V dropped 5 bases and J dropped 1; count of bases not matched to a gene: 6. The CDR3 DNA reads as TGTGCCAGCAGTTCCCGCGGGGGTGGCACAGATACGCAGTATTTT. It translates to CASSSRGGGTDTQYF.

This sequence joins TRBV30 and TRBJ1-5; 7 positions agree with TRBD1. This CDR3 is built from 13 residues. Germline values: CDR1 GTSNPN, CDR2 SVGIG (reference sequence). After removal of 2 bases from V and 7 bases from J, the junction contained 5 bases not matched to a gene. In nucleotides, the CDR3 is TGTGCCTGGAGTACAGGGGTCGAACAGCCCCAGCATTTT. It codes for CAWSTGVEQPQHF.

The V and J genes are TRBV15 and TRBJ1-2, with D possibly being TRBD1 (5 bases). The CDR3 is 13 amino acids. In germline, CDR1 is LNHNV, CDR2 YYDKDF (reference sequence). V dropped 1 base and J dropped 5 bases, with 8 bases sitting between them. CDR3 coding DNA: TGTGCCACCAGCAGAGGGGGCTCGTATGGCTACACCTTC. Translation gives CATSRGGSYGYTF.